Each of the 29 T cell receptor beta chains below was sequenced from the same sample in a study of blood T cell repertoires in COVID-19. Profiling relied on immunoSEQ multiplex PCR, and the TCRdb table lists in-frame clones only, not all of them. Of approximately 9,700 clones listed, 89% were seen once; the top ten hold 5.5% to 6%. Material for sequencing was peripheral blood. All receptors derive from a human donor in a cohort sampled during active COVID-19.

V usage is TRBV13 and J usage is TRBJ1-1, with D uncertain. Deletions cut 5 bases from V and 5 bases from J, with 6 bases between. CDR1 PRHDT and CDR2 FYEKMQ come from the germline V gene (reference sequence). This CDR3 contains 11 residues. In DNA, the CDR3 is TGTGCCAGCAGCCGAGAAACTGAAGCTTTCTTT. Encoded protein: CASSRETEAFF.

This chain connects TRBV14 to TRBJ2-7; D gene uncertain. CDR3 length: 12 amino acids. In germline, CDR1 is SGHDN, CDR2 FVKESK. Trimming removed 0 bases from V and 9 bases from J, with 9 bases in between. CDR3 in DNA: TGTGCCAGCAGCCAAGACCGTTCGGGGCAGTACTTC. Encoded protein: CASSQDRSGQYF.

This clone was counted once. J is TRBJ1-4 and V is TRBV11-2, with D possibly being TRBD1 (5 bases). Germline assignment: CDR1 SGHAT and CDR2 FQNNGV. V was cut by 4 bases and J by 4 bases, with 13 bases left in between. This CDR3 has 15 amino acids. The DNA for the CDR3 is TGTGCCAGCAGCTCGCCTCAGGGAAATAATGAAAAACTGTTTTTT. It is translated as CASSSPQGNNEKLFF. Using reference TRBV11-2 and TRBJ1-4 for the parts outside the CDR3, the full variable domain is EAGVAQSPRYKIIEKRQSVAFWCNPISGHATLYWYQQILGQGPKLLIQFQNNGVVDDSQLPKDRFSAERLKGVDSTLKIQPAKLEDSAVYLCASSSPQGNNEKLFFGSGTQLSVL.

CDR3 sequence (DNA): TGTGCCAGCAGCCAGACTAGCGGGGGACCTTCCTACGAGCAGTACTTC. Its protein product is CASSQTSGGPSYEQYF. The V gene is TRBV5-6, the J gene TRBJ2-7; 12 positions agree with TRBD2. The CDR3 length is 16 residues. J was trimmed by 1 base and V by 4 bases; bases with no gene match: 6. Germline V gene sequence: CDR1 SGHDT, CDR2 YYEEEE.

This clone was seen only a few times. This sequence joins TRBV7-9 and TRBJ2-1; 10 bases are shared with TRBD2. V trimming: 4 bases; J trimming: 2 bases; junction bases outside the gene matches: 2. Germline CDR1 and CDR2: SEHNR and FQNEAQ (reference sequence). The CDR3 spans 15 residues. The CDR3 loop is CASSWSGGAYNEQFF. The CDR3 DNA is TGTGCCAGCAGCTGGAGCGGGGGGGCCTACAATGAGCAGTTCTTC.

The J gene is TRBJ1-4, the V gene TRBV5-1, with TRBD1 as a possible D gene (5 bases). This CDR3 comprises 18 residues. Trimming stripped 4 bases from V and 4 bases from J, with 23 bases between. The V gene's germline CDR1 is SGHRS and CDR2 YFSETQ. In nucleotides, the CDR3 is TGCGCCAGCAGCCTTCGGGGGTCCTTATGGGAATATAATGAAAAACTGTTTTTT. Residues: CASSLRGSLWEYNEKLFF.

The CDR3 sequence: CASTETTSSSYNEQFF. CDR3 nucleotides: TGTGCCAGTACTGAGACTACCTCCAGCTCCTACAATGAGCAGTTCTTC. The V and J genes are TRBV19 and TRBJ2-1, with D perhaps matching TRBD2 (5 bases). Germline V CDR1 and CDR2: LNHDA, SQIVND (reference sequence). This CDR3 has 16 amino acids. Trimming removed 7 bases at V and 0 bases at J, with 16 bases between.

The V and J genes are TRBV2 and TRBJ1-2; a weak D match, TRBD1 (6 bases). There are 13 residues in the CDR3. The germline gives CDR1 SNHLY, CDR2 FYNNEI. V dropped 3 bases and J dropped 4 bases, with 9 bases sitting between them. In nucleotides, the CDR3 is TGTGCCAGCAGTGACGACAGGACCTATGGCTACACCTTC. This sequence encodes CASSDDRTYGYTF.

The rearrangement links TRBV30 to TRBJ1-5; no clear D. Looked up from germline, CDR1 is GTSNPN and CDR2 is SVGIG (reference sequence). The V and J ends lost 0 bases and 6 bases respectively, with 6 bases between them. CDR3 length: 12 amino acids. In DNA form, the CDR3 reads TGTGCCTGGAGTGTACGGGGTCAGCCCCAGCATTTT. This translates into CAWSVRGQPQHF.

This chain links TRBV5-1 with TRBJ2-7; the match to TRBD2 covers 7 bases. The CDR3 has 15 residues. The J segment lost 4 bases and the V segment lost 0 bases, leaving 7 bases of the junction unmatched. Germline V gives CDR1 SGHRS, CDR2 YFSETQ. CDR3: CASSLGGGVSYEQYF. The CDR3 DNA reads TGCGCCAGCAGCTTGGGCGGGGGAGTTTCATACGAGCAGTACTTC.

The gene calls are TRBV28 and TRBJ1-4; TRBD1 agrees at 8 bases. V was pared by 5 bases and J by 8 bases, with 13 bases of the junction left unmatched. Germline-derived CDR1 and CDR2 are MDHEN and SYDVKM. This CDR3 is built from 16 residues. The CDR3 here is CASSGGQASMWEKLFF. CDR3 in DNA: TGTGCCAGCAGTGGGGGACAGGCCTCAATGTGGGAAAAACTGTTTTTT. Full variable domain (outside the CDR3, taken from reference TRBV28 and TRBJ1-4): DVKVTQSSRYLVKRTGEKVFLECVQDMDHENMFWYRQDPGLGLRLIYFSYDVKMKEKGDIPEGYSVSREKKERFSLILESASTNQTSMYLCASSGGQASMWEKLFFGSGTQLSVL.

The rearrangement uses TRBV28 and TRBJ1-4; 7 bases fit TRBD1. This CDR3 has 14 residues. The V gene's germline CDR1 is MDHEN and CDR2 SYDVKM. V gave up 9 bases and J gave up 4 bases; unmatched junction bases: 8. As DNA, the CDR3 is TGTGCCAGTCTTACAGGGGCCATTAATGAAAAACTGTTTTTT. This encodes CASLTGAINEKLFF.

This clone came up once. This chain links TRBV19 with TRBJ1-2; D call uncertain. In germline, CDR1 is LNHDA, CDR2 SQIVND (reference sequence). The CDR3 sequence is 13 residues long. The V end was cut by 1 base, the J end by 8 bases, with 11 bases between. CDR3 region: CASSIARGGGYTF. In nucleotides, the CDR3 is TGTGCCAGTAGTATAGCTCGGGGTGGCGGCTACACCTTC.

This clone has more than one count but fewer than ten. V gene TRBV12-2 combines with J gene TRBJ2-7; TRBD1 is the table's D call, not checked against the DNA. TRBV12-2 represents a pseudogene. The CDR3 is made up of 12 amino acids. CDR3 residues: CASRLDRNEQYF. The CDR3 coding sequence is TGTGCAAGTCGCTTAGACAGGAACGAGCAGTACTTC.

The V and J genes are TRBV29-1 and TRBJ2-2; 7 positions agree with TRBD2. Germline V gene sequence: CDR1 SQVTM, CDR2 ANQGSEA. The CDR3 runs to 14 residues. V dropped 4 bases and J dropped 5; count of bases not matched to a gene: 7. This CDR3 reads CSVGWTRRTGELFF. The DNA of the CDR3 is TGCAGCGTTGGGTGGACTAGGCGTACCGGGGAGCTGTTTTTT.

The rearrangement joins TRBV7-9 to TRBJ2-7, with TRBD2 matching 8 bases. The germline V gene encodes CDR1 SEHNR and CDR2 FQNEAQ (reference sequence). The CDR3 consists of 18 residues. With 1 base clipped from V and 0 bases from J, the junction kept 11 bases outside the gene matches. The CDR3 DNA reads TGTGCCAGCAGCTTAGAGCGGGGTAGCGGGACACGCTCCTACGAGCAGTACTTC. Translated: CASSLERGSGTRSYEQYF.

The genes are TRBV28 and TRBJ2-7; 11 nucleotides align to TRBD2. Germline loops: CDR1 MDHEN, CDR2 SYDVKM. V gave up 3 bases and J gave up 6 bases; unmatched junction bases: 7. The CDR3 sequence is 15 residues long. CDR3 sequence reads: CASSLGTSGGGEQYF. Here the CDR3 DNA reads TGTGCCAGCAGTTTGGGCACTAGCGGGGGTGGCGAGCAGTACTTC.

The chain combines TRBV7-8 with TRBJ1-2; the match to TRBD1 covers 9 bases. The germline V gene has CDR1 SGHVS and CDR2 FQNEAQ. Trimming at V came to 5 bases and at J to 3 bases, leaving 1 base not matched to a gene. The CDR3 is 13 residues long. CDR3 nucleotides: TGTGCCAGCAGCCGGGACAGGGACTATGGCTACACCTTC. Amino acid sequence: CASSRDRDYGYTF.

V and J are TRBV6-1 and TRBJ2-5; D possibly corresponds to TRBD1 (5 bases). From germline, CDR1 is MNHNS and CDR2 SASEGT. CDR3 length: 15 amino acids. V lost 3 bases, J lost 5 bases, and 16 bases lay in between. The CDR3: CASSETGHYLETQYF. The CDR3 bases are TGTGCCAGCAGTGAGACTGGACACTACCTTGAGACCCAGTACTTC.

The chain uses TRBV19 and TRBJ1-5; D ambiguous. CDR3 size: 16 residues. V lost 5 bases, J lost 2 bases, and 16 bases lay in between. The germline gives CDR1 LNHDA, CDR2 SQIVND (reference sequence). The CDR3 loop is CASSPTGVGGNQPQHF. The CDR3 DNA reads TGTGCCAGTAGTCCCACCGGGGTTGGAGGCAATCAGCCCCAGCATTTT. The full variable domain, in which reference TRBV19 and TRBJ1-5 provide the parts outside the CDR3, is DGGITQSPKYLFRKEGQNVTLSCEQNLNHDAMYWYRQDPGQGLRLIYYSQIVNDFQKGDIAEGYSVSREKKESFPLTVTSAQKNPTAFYLCASSPTGVGGNQPQHFGDGTRLSIL.

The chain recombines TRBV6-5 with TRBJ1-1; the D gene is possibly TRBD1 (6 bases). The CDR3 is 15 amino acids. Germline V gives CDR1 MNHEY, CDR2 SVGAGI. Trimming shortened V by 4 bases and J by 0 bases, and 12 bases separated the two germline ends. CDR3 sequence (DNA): TGTGCCAGCAGTTTCGGACAGCTTATGAACACTGAAGCTTTCTTT. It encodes CASSFGQLMNTEAFF.

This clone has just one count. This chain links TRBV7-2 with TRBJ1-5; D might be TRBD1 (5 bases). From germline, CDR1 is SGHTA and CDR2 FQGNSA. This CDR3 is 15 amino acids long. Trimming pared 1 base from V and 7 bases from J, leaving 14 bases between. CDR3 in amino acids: CASSLDAGGYQPQHF. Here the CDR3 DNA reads TGTGCCAGCAGCTTAGATGCGGGGGGGTACCAGCCCCAGCATTTT.

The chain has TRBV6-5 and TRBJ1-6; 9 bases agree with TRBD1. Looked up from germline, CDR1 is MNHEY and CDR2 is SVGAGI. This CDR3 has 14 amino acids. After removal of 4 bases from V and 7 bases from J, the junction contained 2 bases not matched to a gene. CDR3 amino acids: CASSWDRDNSPLHF. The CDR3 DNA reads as TGTGCCAGCAGTTGGGACAGGGACAATTCACCCCTCCACTTT.

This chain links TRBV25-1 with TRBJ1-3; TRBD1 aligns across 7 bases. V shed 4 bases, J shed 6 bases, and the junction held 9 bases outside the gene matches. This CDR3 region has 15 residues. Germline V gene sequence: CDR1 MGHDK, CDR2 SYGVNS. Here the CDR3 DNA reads TGTGCCAGCAGTGGCCGGGGACAGCTAAAAAACACCATATATTTT. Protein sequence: CASSGRGQLKNTIYF.

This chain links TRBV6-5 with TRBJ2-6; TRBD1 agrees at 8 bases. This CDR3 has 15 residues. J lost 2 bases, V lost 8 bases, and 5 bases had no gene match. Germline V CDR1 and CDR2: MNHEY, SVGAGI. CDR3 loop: CASGQGIPGANVLTF. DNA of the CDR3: TGTGCCAGCGGACAGGGTATTCCTGGGGCCAACGTCCTGACTTTC.

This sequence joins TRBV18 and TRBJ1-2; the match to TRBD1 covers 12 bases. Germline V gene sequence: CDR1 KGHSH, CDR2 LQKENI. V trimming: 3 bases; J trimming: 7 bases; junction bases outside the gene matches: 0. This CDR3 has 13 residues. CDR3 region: CASSPGQGAGYTF. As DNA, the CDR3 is TGTGCCAGCTCACCGGGACAGGGGGCTGGCTACACCTTC. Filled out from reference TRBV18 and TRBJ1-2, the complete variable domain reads NAGVMQNPRHLVRRRGQEARLRCSPMKGHSHVYWYRQLPEEGLKFMVYLQKENIIDESGMPKERFSAEFPKEGPSILRIQQVVRGDSAAYFCASSPGQGAGYTFGSGTRLTVV.

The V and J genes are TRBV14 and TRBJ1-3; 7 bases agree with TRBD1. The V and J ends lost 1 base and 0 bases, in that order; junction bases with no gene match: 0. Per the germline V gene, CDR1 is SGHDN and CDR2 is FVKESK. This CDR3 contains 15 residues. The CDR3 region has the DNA TGTGCCAGCAGCCAAGCAGGGGGCTCTGGAAACACCATATATTTT. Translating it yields CASSQAGGSGNTIYF.

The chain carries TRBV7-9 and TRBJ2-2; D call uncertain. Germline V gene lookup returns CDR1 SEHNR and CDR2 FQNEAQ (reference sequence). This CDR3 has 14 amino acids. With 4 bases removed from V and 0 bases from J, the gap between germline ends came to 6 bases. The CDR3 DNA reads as TGTGCCAGCAGCTCCCCAACGAACACCGGGGAGCTGTTTTTT. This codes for CASSSPTNTGELFF.

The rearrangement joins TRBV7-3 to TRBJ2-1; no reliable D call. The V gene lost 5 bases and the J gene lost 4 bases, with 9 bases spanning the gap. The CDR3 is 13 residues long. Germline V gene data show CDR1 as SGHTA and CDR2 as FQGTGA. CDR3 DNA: TGTGCCAGCAGCCCCGCCGGTTACAATGAGCAGTTCTTC. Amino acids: CASSPAGYNEQFF.